What follows are 10 T cell receptor beta chains derived from one specimen sequenced in a study of T cell repertoires in ileal Crohn's disease. Time point meaning: proximal margin of the surgical specimen (macroscopically non-inflamed). The table came from immunoSEQ multiplex PCR; TCRdb's copy has only in-frame clones and leaves some out. Counted here are about 5,700 clones, 60% to 85% occurring once; the ten biggest clones make up 6.5%. Sequencing used ileal tissue. Receptors originate from an adult with Crohn's disease.

The chain couples TRBV19 to TRBJ1-1, with TRBD1 matching 7 bases. The V gene end was trimmed by 4 bases and the J gene end by 5 bases; junction bases not matched to a gene: 13. This CDR3 has 16 residues. CDR1 LNHDA and CDR2 SQIVND come from the germline V gene (reference sequence). CDR3 sequence: CASSRSLDREGTEAFF. In DNA form, the CDR3 reads TGTGCCAGTAGTAGATCCCTCGACAGGGAGGGTACTGAAGCTTTCTTT.

This clone was found once. The chain links TRBV10-3 to TRBJ1-1, with 8 bases identical to TRBD1. CDR3 length: 14 residues. From germline, CDR1 is ENHRY and CDR2 SYGVKD. With V trimmed by 6 bases and J by 7 bases, 10 bases remained unmatched. The CDR3 sequence: CAIRGGGGTGEAFF. In DNA form, the CDR3 reads TGTGCCATCAGGGGGGGCGGGGGGACAGGTGAAGCTTTCTTT.

The rearrangement uses TRBV4-1 and TRBJ2-5, with D possibly being TRBD2 (6 bases). Germline loops: CDR1 MGHRA, CDR2 YSYEKL. CDR3 length: 12 residues. V dropped 0 bases and J dropped 9 bases, with 8 bases sitting between them. The CDR3 region is CASSQEAGPQYF. CDR3 in DNA: TGCGCCAGCAGCCAAGAGGCGGGGCCCCAGTACTTC.

The chain recombines TRBV25-1 with TRBJ2-6, with TRBD2 identical over 7 bases. V lost 11 bases and J lost 0; bases outside the gene matches: 4. Germline V lookup: CDR1 MGHDK, CDR2 SYGVNS. The CDR3 spans 14 residues. CDR3 bases: TGTGCCGCGGGGGAAAACTCTGGGGCCAACGTCCTGACTTTC. Encoded protein: CAAGENSGANVLTF.

This rearrangement joins TRBV7-2 to TRBJ1-1; no definite D call. The CDR3 consists of 14 residues. V was clipped by 1 base and J by 1 base, with 7 bases between them. Germline lookup yields CDR1 SGHTA and CDR2 FQGNSA. CDR3 protein: CASSLGPTNTEAFF. The CDR3 DNA is TGTGCCAGCAGCTTAGGACCGACGAACACTGAAGCTTTCTTT.

A few counts support this clone. The V call is TRBV5-5, the J call TRBJ2-7; 9 bases are shared with TRBD1. Per the germline V gene, CDR1 is SGHKS and CDR2 is YYEKEE (reference sequence). The V segment lost 1 base and the J segment 3 bases; nucleotides outside the gene matches: 2. The CDR3 totals 14 residues. The CDR3 DNA follows: TGTGCCAGCAGCTTGCAGGACAGGGGCTACGAGCAGTACTTC. This gives the protein CASSLQDRGYEQYF.

This clone was seen only once. CDR3 protein: CASSGDRGAHYEQYF. The DNA for the CDR3 is TGTGCCAGCAGTGGCGACAGGGGGGCCCACTACGAGCAGTACTTC. The rearrangement links TRBV2 to TRBJ2-7, with 9 bases aligning to TRBD1. This CDR3 is 15 amino acids long. With 4 bases clipped from V and 3 bases from J, the junction kept 7 bases outside the gene matches. The V gene's germline CDR1 is SNHLY and CDR2 FYNNEI.

A note on this clone: Its ends do not fully match the called genes, so a read error is possible. The chain has TRBV7-7 and TRBJ2-1; 9 bases agree with TRBD2. The germline CDR1 and CDR2 sequences are SSHAT and FNYEAQ (reference sequence). The CDR3 loop spans 14 amino acids. CDR3 residues: CASSVSGGSNEQFF. The CDR3 DNA is TGTGCTAGCAGCGTTAGCGGGGGTAGCAATGAGCAGTTCTTC.

The V and J genes are TRBV19 and TRBJ1-6, with D perhaps matching TRBD1 (5 bases). Germline CDR1 is LNHDA and CDR2 is SQIVND (reference sequence). V shed 11 bases and J shed 7 bases, with 18 bases lying between them. CDR3 size: 14 residues. For the CDR3, the DNA is TGTGCCTCAACACCGGGACGTCCGAATTCACCCCTCCACTTT. This gives the protein CASTPGRPNSPLHF.

The chain couples TRBV7-6 to TRBJ2-3; no firm D call. V lost 1 base and J 5 bases, leaving 13 bases between the germline ends. From germline, CDR1 is SGHVS and CDR2 FNYEAQ. The CDR3 runs to 15 residues. The CDR3 region is CASSLGLRSLDTQYF. For the CDR3, the DNA is TGTGCCAGCAGCTTAGGGCTCAGATCCCTAGATACGCAGTATTTT.